A selection of T cell receptor beta chains follows, all from one sample in a study of kidney transplant recipient with SARS-CoV-2 infection. TCRdb re-called the reads with MiXCR, one entry per CDR3 protein. The table includes fewer than 250,000 distinct CDR3 sequences, 29% detected once. This specimen was a blood sample, taken at baseline and on roughly day 110 from a kidney transplant recipient. The receptors were sampled from a male patient between 25 and 39 years old who had COVID-19 and was a kidney transplant recipient. Some T cells may have come from the graft donor. The CDR3 runs from the conserved cysteine through the conserved F or W. The D gene is left open where the match is weak. Clone size, where shown, is once, few, many, or a class for clones that have expanded.

length	D	J	V	size	CDR3	DNA
15	TRBD2	TRBJ2-7	TRBV12-3/TRBV12-4	many	CASSRTSGRFDEQYF	TGTGCCAGCAGTAGGACTAGCGGGAGGTTCGACGAGCAGTACTTC
21	TRBD1	TRBJ1-2	TRBV2	few	CASSGLSKGYEFTTGNYGYTF	TGTGCCAGCAGCGGGCTGTCAAAAGGATATGAGTTTACGACAGGGAACTATGGCTACACCTTC
17	TRBD2	TRBJ2-1	TRBV7-8	NA	CASSSGTSGFGGNEQFF	TGTGCCAGCAGCTCCGGGACTAGCGGGTTTGGGGGAAATGAGCAGTTCTTC
15	NA	TRBJ2-7	TRBV10-3	many	CAISESGTVVYEQYF	TGTGCCATCAGTGAGTCCGGGACCGTCGTCTACGAGCAGTACTTC
17	TRBD2	TRBJ2-1	TRBV18	many	CASSSYTGTINYNEQFF	TGTGCCAGCTCATCGTACACCGGGACTATAAACTACAATGAGCAGTTCTTC
17	TRBD2	TRBJ2-1	TRBV7-2	NA	CASSFIAGGFSYNEQFF	TGTGCCAGCAGCTTTATTGCGGGAGGGTTCTCCTACAATGAGCAGTTCTTC
17	NA	TRBJ1-2	TRBV10-1	many	CASSASSRSRKTYGYTF	TGCGCCAGCAGTGCGAGTTCAAGATCGCGAAAGACCTATGGCTACACCTTC
14	TRBD1	TRBJ1-6	TRBV4-1	NA	CASSQGQGDSPLHF	TGCGCCAGCAGCCAAGGACAGGGAGATTCACCCCTCCACTTT
12	NA	TRBJ2-3	TRBV30	many	CAWAEIADTQYF	TGTGCCTGGGCTGAAATAGCAGATACGCAGTATTTT
15	NA	TRBJ2-2	TRBV5-1	many	CASSPKTGTTGELFF	TGCGCCAGCAGCCCTAAGACAGGAACGACCGGGGAGCTGTTTTTT